This TCR beta chain was profiled in a study of T cell changes during pregnancy in multiple sclerosis. The V and J ends lost 8 bases and 4 bases, in that order; junction bases with no gene match: 9. The CDR3 covers 15 residues. The germline gives CDR1 ENHRY, CDR2 SYGVKD. Assay used: immunoSEQ multiplex PCR; TCRdb lists only in-frame clones, some missing. Here the sample spans about 64,000 clones, approximately 96% being singletons. This sequence originates from a female donor with multiple sclerosis, enrolled in a pregnancy study. Specimen: CD8+ T cells from peripheral blood mononuclear cells, collected after pregnancy. V gene TRBV10-3 combines with J gene TRBJ2-2, with 8 bases that match TRBD2. In nucleotides, the CDR3 is TGTGCCATCGCGCAAGCGGGAGTTTTCACCGGGGAGCTGTTTTTT. Protein: CAIAQAGVFTGELFF.